This T cell receptor beta chain was recovered during a study of blood T cell repertoires in COVID-19. Study-level information: Specimens from acute and convalescent COVID-19 originated in the United States, Italy and Spain.

Method: immunoSEQ multiplex PCR; TCRdb's copy keeps in-frame clones and lacks some. Here the sample spans tens of thousands of clones, around 83% being singletons. V was shortened by 4 bases and J by 7 bases, with 17 bases between the two germline ends. The CDR3 spans 14 residues. Germline V CDR1 and CDR2: SGDLS, YYNGEE. The sequenced sample was peripheral blood. The rearrangement joins TRBV9 to TRBJ1-2; D is unresolved. This TCR was recovered from a man aged 25 to 40 with COVID-19, enrolled during active disease. This chain's CDR3 is CASSPSGGMGGYTF. As DNA, the CDR3 is TGTGCCAGCAGCCCCTCTGGAGGGATGGGTGGCTACACCTTC.